Listed here is a single TCR beta chain. Its target is not known. One end of the junction fails to match germline, which may point to a read error. Clones were read by immunoSEQ multiplex PCR, and TCRdb kept only the in-frame ones, dropping some. This table has about 11,000 clones, more than 70% appearing once. The CDR3 is made up of 12 amino acids. Germline assignment: CDR1 MGHRA and CDR2 YSYEKL. These data belong to a study of blood T cell dynamics during melanoma immunotherapy. Study as a whole: Standard first-line treatment here was pembrolizumab or nivolumab plus ipilimumab in metastatic melanoma. Notes on the study in general: The study could not tell melanoma-specific clones from general immune activation.

As to time point: week 3, after first cycle of checkpoint inhibitor. Samples come from before therapy and from week 3 after the first blockade cycle. No patient had earlier systemic cancer treatment, concurrent immunosuppressants, or another active cancer. This sequence was found in a human donor with melanoma. The sequencing used blood, collected from a patient treated with checkpoint blockade. This chain links TRBV4-1 with TRBJ2-5, with TRBD1 matching over 7 bases. CDR3 amino acids: CASSRSRDSVDF. The CDR3 DNA reads TGCGCCAGCAGCCGCTCCCGGGACAGTGTGGACTTC.